This TCR beta chain was obtained from a study of somatic mutations in cytotoxic T cells in rheumatoid arthritis. In germline, CDR1 is SQVTM, CDR2 ANQGSEA. The CDR3 runs to 13 residues. Trimming took 0 bases from V and 0 from J, leaving 6 bases between them. General study findings and limits: The antigen targets of the expanded CD8+ clones lacked identification.

This clone occurred once. Its antigen is unidentified. Only in-frame clones appear in the TCRdb table, and some are missing; sequencing was by immunoSEQ multiplex PCR. This repertoire shows 15,000 to 20,000 clones, 80% to 90% found once; its top ten account for about 14%. This chain links TRBV29-1 with TRBJ2-7; no firm D call. The sequenced material came from CD8+ T cells sorted from blood. This TCR was sampled from an adult with rheumatoid arthritis. The DNA for the CDR3 is TGCAGCGTTGAAGAGGAGAACTCCTACGAGCAGTACTTC. Its translation: CSVEEENSYEQYF.